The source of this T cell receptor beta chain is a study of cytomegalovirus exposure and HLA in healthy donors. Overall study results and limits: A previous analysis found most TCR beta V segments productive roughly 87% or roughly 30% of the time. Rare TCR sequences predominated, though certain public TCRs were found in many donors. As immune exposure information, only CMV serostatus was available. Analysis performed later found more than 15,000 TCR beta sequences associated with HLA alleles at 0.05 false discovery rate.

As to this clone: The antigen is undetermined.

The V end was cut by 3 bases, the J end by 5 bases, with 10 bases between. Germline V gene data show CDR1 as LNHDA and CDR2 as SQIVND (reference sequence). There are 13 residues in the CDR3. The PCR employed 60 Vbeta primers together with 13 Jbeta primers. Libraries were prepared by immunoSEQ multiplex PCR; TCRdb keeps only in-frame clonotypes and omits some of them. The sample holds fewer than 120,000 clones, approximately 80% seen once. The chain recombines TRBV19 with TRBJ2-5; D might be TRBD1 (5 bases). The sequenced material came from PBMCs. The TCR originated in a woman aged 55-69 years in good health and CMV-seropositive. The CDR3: CASSMQGRETQYF. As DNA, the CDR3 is TGTGCCAGTAGTATGCAGGGTCGGGAGACCCAGTACTTC.